Below, one T cell receptor beta chain is given with its context. Its antigen is still unknown. These data belong to a study of cytomegalovirus exposure and HLA in healthy donors. Findings and limits, study-wide: Across donors, sequencing depth was assumed by presence/absence analyses to be roughly uniform.

Use of 60 Vbeta and 13 Jbeta primers characterized the PCR. The protocol was immunoSEQ multiplex PCR, while the TCRdb copy is restricted to in-frame clones and leaves out a portion. Its table records about 140,000 clones. The germline gives CDR1 SQVTM, CDR2 ANQGSEA. This CDR3 spans 11 amino acids. V lost 7 bases, J lost 7 bases, and 13 bases lay in between. The origin of this receptor is a man aged 35 to 55 in good health and CMV-seronegative. The chain is built from TRBV29-1 and TRBJ1-2; a possible D gene is TRBD1 (6 bases). Sequenced material: PBMCs. The chain's CDR3 is CSATGMGGYTF. CDR3 sequence (DNA): TGCAGCGCCACAGGGATGGGTGGCTACACCTTC.